Reported below is one T cell receptor beta chain. The antigen it binds to is not known. It has no much larger one-base neighbor in the sample; base qualities were not kept. Per the germline V gene, SGDLS is the CDR1 and YYNGEE is the CDR2. Trimming at the junction amounts to 5 bases on V and 5 bases on J, and the germline ends lie 17 bases apart. The CDR3 contains 15 residues, cysteine and phenylalanine counted. CDR3 DNA is the only sequence kept; it has 45 bases, read in frame from the first base. TCRbeta CDR3 regions were amplified from genomic DNA using the immunoSEQ Assay, a bias-controlled multiplex PCR. As for the authors' bioinformatics: The number of nucleated cells in each sample was estimated from the amplification of reference gene primers within the assay. To quantify the absolute abundance of each unique TCRbeta CDR3 rearrangement, sequence reads were collapsed and filtered. For each sample, productive Simpson clonality was calculated as the square root of Simpson's diversity index across productive rearrangements. This immuneACCESS table, as held by TCRdb, lists in-frame sequences with V and J called but not all clones. Of the missing ones, under half trace to an unresolved V gene in checked studies; the others have no known cause. The DNA was the basis for D and trimming; V, J and clone size are from that table. In this sample the table shows more than 200,000 clones, around nine tenths of which occur a single time. Around 1.8% of the sample is taken by the ten largest.

These data belong to a study of blood T cell repertoires in COVID-19 (dated by TCRdb to the early 2020s). Regarding the complete study: The collaborator samples originated in the United States, Italy and Spain and spanned the acute and convalescent phases of COVID-19. The prospective study material was composed of cDNA or gDNA derived from T cells, B-cell-depleted T cells, or PBMCs. The dataset comprised deeply sampled blood TCRbeta repertoires from subjects exposed to, actively infected with, or recovered from COVID-19. The repertoires were released in a freely available public database meant as a resource for research on the immune response to SARS-CoV-2. Samples were obtained from the ongoing ImmuneRACE study (first 160 participants) and from over 1,000 subjects provided by 6 global collaborators. Nearly every sample came with metadata listing a de-identified subject ID, COVID-19 status, age in years and sex. Where HLA class I and class II types were available, the types were taken from metadata supplied by the sample provider, not from assay-based typing. Study-wide findings and limitations: How much clinical and demographic metadata was included differed by source and by participant, and the metadata was provided uncurated.

Whole blood was collected in K2EDTA tubes by collaborating institutions according to the institutions' own protocols. For TCRbeta analysis, collaborator samples were shipped as frozen whole blood, as isolated PBMCs, or as DNA extracted from either sample type. The chain couples TRBV9 to TRBJ1-5; a weak D assignment points to TRBD1 (6 bases agree). The sample consisted of peripheral blood. This clonotype originated in a man aged 25 to 40 with active or convalescent COVID-19. The DNA sequence reads TGTGCCAGCAGTACCTCGGGGGGCCAGGATCAGCCCCAGCATTTT. Translated, this gives CASSTSGGQDQPQHF.